A single T cell receptor beta chain is shown here with its context. Which antigen it targets is not known. Base qualities were left out, and no much larger clone turns up one base away. The donors were healthy, HIV-negative adults with no recently reported acute infections or vaccinations. Every donor was a Caucasian adult living in Nashville, Tennessee, USA. Magnetic negative selection was used to enrich CD4+ T cells, after which naive cells were positively selected on CD45RA and the negative fraction became the memory subset. After blood collection by leukapheresis, PBMCs were isolated using Ficoll-Histopaque density gradient centrifugation and then cryopreserved in the vapor phase of liquid nitrogen. Analytical flow cytometry was used to check the purity and quantity of each magnetically sorted T cell population. From each sorted fraction, genomic DNA was isolated and quantified by UV absorbance on a Nanodrop 2000c.

This specimen belongs to a study of shared clonotypes between healthy human individuals (TCRdb year 2020). Background on the whole study: Three men and a couple of women, aged 18 to 49 years, made up the cohort. To increase sequencing depth and limit assay-specific biases, different laboratories used diverse techniques to prepare libraries and sequence TCR repertoires. Per donor, three plates each were used for CD4 naive and CD4 memory, two for CD8 naive, and one for CD8 memory. To estimate repertoire size and how much clonotype sharing occurs between individuals, the study deeply sequenced the blood TCR repertoires of 5 or 6 healthy adults. Per donor, leukapheresis produced somewhere between about 0.85 and 9.5 billion PBMCs. Beyond this particular receptor, the publication reports: Across a few donors, approximately 5% of naive CD4, 3% to 4% of naive CD8, about 2.3% of memory CD4, and 0.4% of memory CD8 clonotypes were shared. Compared with non-shared clonotypes, clonotypes shared by all four sorted-subset donors had higher generation probabilities. Pairwise subsampling led to the expectation that sequencing depth would affect the degree of clonotype sharing among donors. The small number of donors limited the genetic and exposure-history diversity represented. Rarefaction of sorted-subset datasets indicated incomplete sequencing despite the large sequencing depth. Sampling was restricted to blood, and TCR repertoires in tissues likely differ from the TCR repertoires found in blood. Larger estimated clonotype richness was generally found for naive subsets than for memory subsets.

CDR1 and CDR2, looked up from the germline V gene, are SQVTM and ANQGSEA. The CDR3, from cysteine to phenylalanine, totals 15 residues. CDR3 DNA only is kept here, 45 bases in frame from base 1. Using the deep immunoSEQ assay, multiplex PCR amplified TCR CDR3 regions from genomic DNA. Extracted genomic DNA from each cell subset was spread evenly across all wells of several immunoSEQ 96-well plates, with each plate serving as a replicate. For sorted subsets, around 0.2 ug genomic DNA, equal to about 30,000 T cell genomes, was loaded into each replicate PCR. Purified libraries were quantified with a Qubit 3.0 fluorometer, sized on a Bioanalyzer 2100, and re-quantified with the KAPA Library Quantification kit. Every immunoSEQ 96-well plate was sequenced on a dedicated single-read 150-cycle Illumina NextSeq 550 flow cell. The authors processed their data as follows. Because the immunoSEQ output included only junctional sequences and no quality scores, the filtering could not be the same as the filtering used for full-length reads. Sequences were annotated with PyIR, a Python wrapper for IgBLAST v1.9, and V/J genes and CDR3 were assigned using IMGT germline references. Any read was removed if the V/J assignment was weak (E-value above 1e-6), the CDR3 was missing, or the read contained stop codons, out-of-frame junctions, or ambiguous translated residues. A V3J clonotype was defined by an identical inferred V gene, J gene, and CDR3 amino acid sequence. Percentage overlap between repertoires was calculated by dividing the number of shared unique clonotypes by the size of the smaller repertoire. Richness of each repertoire was evaluated using RTK rarefaction, the Chao1 estimator, and Recon v2.1 estimates of unobserved clonotypes. For all TCRbeta clonotypes obtained by the gDNA method from a handful of donors, generation probabilities were computed with OLGA. TCRdb obtained this table from immuneACCESS and retained in-frame rearrangements with V and J assigned. These tables miss some clones; where compared with another copy, unresolved V genes account for less than half of the shortfall, and the remainder is unexplained. V, J and clone size reflect that table, while D and trimming were determined from the DNA. The sample has millions of clones on record, 85% to 95% of them singletons. The ten largest clones take up 0.1% to 0.15% of the sample.

In this chain, TRBV29-1 is recombined with TRBJ1-6, with 8 central nucleotides matching TRBD1. This TCR came from a young man in good health. Material: naive CD4+ T cells sorted from blood. The cell subset or site label for this specimen denotes: CD45RA+ positively selected. This receptor has the CDR3 CRGKQGGEGFAPLHF. The DNA is as follows: TGCAGAGGTAAACAGGGGGGAGAGGGATTTGCACCCCTCCACTTT.